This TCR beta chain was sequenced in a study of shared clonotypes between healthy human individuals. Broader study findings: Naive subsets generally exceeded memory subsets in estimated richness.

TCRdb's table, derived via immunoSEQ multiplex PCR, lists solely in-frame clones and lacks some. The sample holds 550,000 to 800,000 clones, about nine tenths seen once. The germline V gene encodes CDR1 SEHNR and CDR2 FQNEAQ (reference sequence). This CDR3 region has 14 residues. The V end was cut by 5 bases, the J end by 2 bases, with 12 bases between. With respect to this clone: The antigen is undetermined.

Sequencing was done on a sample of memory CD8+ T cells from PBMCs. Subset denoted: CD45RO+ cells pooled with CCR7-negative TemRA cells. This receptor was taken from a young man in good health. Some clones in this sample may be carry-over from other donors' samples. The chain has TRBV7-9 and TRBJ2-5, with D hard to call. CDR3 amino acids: CASSGVWVQETQYF. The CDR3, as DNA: TGTGCCAGCAGCGGGGTTTGGGTACAAGAGACCCAGTACTTC.